This passage covers 4 T cell receptor beta chains from one sample sequenced in a study of post-analysis software for immune sequencing data. The study's findings and limits: Roughly 5 TRBV segments occurring more often in patients than controls included TRBV5-6, TRBV5-1 and TRBV20-1.

The antigens of these receptors remain unknown. Unique molecular identifiers were present in the TCR beta cDNA libraries. TCRdb re-derived calls from the PCR reads in MiXCR, one entry per CDR3 protein. The sample has around 770,000 distinct CDR3 sequences; just over 45% are singletons. Sequenced: blood. The receptor source for this set is a girl aged 10 to 17 with multiple sclerosis.

V and J are TRBV28 and TRBJ2-1; D may be TRBD2 (5 bases). V was pared by 5 bases and J by 0 bases, with 20 bases between. The CDR3 totals 18 residues. In germline, CDR1 is MDHEN, CDR2 SYDVKM. The CDR3 reads CASSPGDSRWSSYNEQFF. CDR3 nucleotides: TGTGCCAGCAGTCCCGGGGATTCCCGGTGGAGCTCCTACAATGAGCAGTTCTTC.

The rearrangement links TRBV5-6 to TRBJ2-3; no definite D call. CDR3 length: 13 amino acids. V gave up 3 bases and J gave up 6 bases, with 11 bases separating them. Germline CDR1 SGHDT, CDR2 YYEEEE. The CDR3 DNA sequence: TGTGCCAGCAGCTCCGGGTGGGTTGATACGCAGTATTTT. Its translation: CASSSGWVDTQYF.

V and J are TRBV6-5 and TRBJ2-5; the D gene is possibly TRBD2 (5 bases). Germline CDR1 and CDR2: MNHEY and SVGAGI. V lost 0 bases to trimming and J lost 2 bases, with 7 bases between them. This CDR3 contains 14 residues. CDR3 in amino acids: CASSYSRLQETQYF. In DNA form, the CDR3 reads TGTGCCAGCAGTTACTCCCGACTACAAGAGACCCAGTACTTC.

This clonotype was seen more than once but under ten times. The chain links TRBV11-2 to TRBJ2-7; TRBD2 aligns across 8 bases. The CDR3 totals 15 residues. With V trimmed by 5 bases and J by 4 bases, 10 bases remained unmatched. CDR1 SGHAT and CDR2 FQNNGV come from the germline V gene. CDR3 amino acids: CASSILQREPYEQYF. The CDR3 DNA follows: TGTGCCAGCAGCATACTTCAGCGGGAGCCGTACGAGCAGTACTTC. Based on the CDR3 plus reference TRBV11-2 and TRBJ2-7, the full variable domain is EAGVAQSPRYKIIEKRQSVAFWCNPISGHATLYWYQQILGQGPKLLIQFQNNGVVDDSQLPKDRFSAERLKGVDSTLKIQPAKLEDSAVYLCASSILQREPYEQYFGPGTRLTVT.